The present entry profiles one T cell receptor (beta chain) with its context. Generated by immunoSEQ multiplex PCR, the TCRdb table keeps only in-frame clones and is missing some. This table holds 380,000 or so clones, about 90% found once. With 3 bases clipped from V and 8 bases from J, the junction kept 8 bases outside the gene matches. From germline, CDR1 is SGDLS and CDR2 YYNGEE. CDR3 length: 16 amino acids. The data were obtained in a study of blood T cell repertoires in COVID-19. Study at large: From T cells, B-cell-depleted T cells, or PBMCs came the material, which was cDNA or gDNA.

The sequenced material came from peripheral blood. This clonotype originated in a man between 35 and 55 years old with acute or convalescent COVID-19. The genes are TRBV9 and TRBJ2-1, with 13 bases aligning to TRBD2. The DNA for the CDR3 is TGTGCCAGCAGCGCGAGGGGGACTAGCGGGGTGGATGAGCAGTTCTTC. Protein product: CASSARGTSGVDEQFF. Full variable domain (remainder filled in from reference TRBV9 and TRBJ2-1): DSGVTQTPKHLITATGQRVTLRCSPRSGDLSVYWYQQSLDQGLQFLIQYYNGEERAKGNILERFSAQQFPDLHSELNLSSLELGDSALYFCASSARGTSGVDEQFFGPGTRLTVL.